One and the same sample provided the 4 T cell receptor beta chains below, sequenced in a study of T cell responses to AZD1222 COVID-19 vaccine. Method: immunoSEQ multiplex PCR; TCRdb's copy keeps in-frame clones and lacks some. The sample consists of about 140,000 clones, more than 80% of them appearing once. This sample comprised peripheral blood, obtained on day 0 of MenACWY control vaccination. The receptors here all came from an adult in good health.

The rearrangement joins TRBV19 to TRBJ1-2, with a tentative D call TRBD1 (6 bases). Germline V gene sequence: CDR1 LNHDA, CDR2 SQIVND (reference sequence). The V end lost 7 bases, the J end lost 8 bases, and 17 bases lay between the germline ends. CDR3 size: 13 residues. DNA for the CDR3: TGTGCCAGTAATCTACAGGGTGGCAAAGGCTACACCTTC. Protein product: CASNLQGGKGYTF.

The count of this clone is one. The genes are TRBV11-1 and TRBJ2-7, with TRBD2 as a possible D gene (5 bases). V was clipped by 7 bases and J by 4 bases, with 17 bases between them. CDR3 length: 14 residues. The germline V gene has CDR1 SGHAT and CDR2 FQDESV (reference sequence). CDR3 in amino acids: CASTQTGETYEQYF. The CDR3 DNA sequence: TGTGCCAGCACCCAGACCGGGGAGACTTACGAGCAGTACTTC.

This chain connects TRBV5-1 to TRBJ1-2, with 8 positions matching TRBD1. The CDR3 is 13 amino acids. The V gene's germline CDR1 is SGHRS and CDR2 YFSETQ. Trimming took 4 bases from V and 6 from J; bases not matched to a gene: 5. CDR3 nucleotide sequence: TGCGCCAGCAGCCCTCAGGGGGCTAATGGCTACACCTTC. As protein: CASSPQGANGYTF.

In its sample, this clone was seen a few times. The V gene is TRBV4-1, the J gene TRBJ2-1; 10 bases are shared with TRBD2. V trimming: 2 bases; J trimming: 6 bases; junction bases outside the gene matches: 1. Germline V gene lookup returns CDR1 MGHRA and CDR2 YSYEKL. The CDR3 is 14 residues long. The CDR3 loop is CASSQLAGANEQFF. The DNA of the CDR3 is TGCGCCAGCAGCCAACTAGCGGGGGCCAATGAGCAGTTCTTC.